The 31 T cell receptor beta chains below come from one sample, sequenced in a study of blood T cell repertoires in COVID-19. TCRdb's table, derived via immunoSEQ multiplex PCR, lists solely in-frame clones and lacks some. Of more than 300,000 clones listed, approximately 90% are singletons. The sample comprised PBMCs or T cells enriched from blood (not recorded which). The receptor set was obtained from a young woman who had recovered from COVID-19.

J is TRBJ2-7 and V is TRBV5-6; 9 nucleotides agree with TRBD2. Germline loops: CDR1 SGHDT, CDR2 YYEEEE. With V trimmed by 4 bases and J by 0 bases, 8 bases remained unmatched. The CDR3 is made up of 16 amino acids. The CDR3 sequence is CASSPISGGRSYEQYF. The CDR3 coding sequence is TGTGCCAGCAGCCCGATTAGCGGGGGTCGCTCCTACGAGCAGTACTTC.

The chain uses TRBV25-1 and TRBJ2-7; D perhaps matches TRBD2 (5 bases). V lost 8 bases and J lost 2, with 16 bases in between. The CDR3 loop spans 14 amino acids. Germline CDR1 reads MGHDK; CDR2 reads SYGVNS. For the CDR3, the DNA is TGTGCCAGCTCAAGGGTCCTCGGGGCCTACGAGCAGTACTTC. Its protein is CASSRVLGAYEQYF.

CDR3 nucleotides: TGTGCCAGCAGCTTAAGGGGTCTAGTCCAAGATACGCAGTATTTT. It encodes CASSLRGLVQDTQYF. This chain joins TRBV7-2 and TRBJ2-3; TRBD1 might be the D (5 bases). V lost 2 bases and J lost 5, with 14 bases in between. From germline, CDR1 is SGHTA and CDR2 FQGNSA. The length of the CDR3 is 15 residues.

The chain links TRBV27 to TRBJ2-3, with D perhaps TRBD2 (7 bases). The V and J ends lost 3 bases and 2 bases respectively, with 21 bases between them. CDR1 MNHEY and CDR2 SMNVEV come from the germline V gene (reference sequence). The CDR3 totals 18 residues. The chain's CDR3 is CASSLLGRAGALTDTQYF. The CDR3 DNA is TGTGCCAGCAGTTTGCTAGGCCGGGCGGGGGCCCTCACAGATACGCAGTATTTT.

The genes are TRBV6-4 and TRBJ2-7; TRBD2 might be the D (7 bases). This CDR3 spans 16 amino acids. Trimming removed 7 bases at V and 1 base at J, with 20 bases between. The V gene's germline CDR1 is MRHNA and CDR2 SNTAGT. The CDR3 bases are TGTGCCAGCAATATTGGGGGGGGCAGTCGGTCCTACGAGCAGTACTTC. This sequence encodes CASNIGGGSRSYEQYF.

This chain uses TRBV20-1 with TRBJ2-5; a possible D gene is TRBD2 (6 bases). The length of the CDR3 is 11 residues. Germline V lookup: CDR1 DFQATT, CDR2 SNEGSKA (reference sequence). CDR3 sequence reads: CSARLEGTQYF. The DNA of the CDR3 is TGCAGCGCCCGCCTGGAGGGGACCCAGTACTTC.

The rearrangement uses TRBV6-1 and TRBJ1-2; D is ambiguous. This CDR3 spans 12 amino acids. With 3 bases removed from V and 10 bases from J, the gap between germline ends came to 12 bases. Germline CDR1 MNHNS, CDR2 SASEGT. For the CDR3, the DNA is TGTGCCAGCAGTGACGGGAACTATAACTACACCTTC. Its protein product is CASSDGNYNYTF.

This clone occurred once. The J gene is TRBJ1-5, the V gene TRBV3-1 (or the pseudogene TRBV3-2), with 7 nucleotides matching TRBD1. This CDR3 is 14 amino acids long. From germline, CDR1 is LGHDT and CDR2 YNNKEL (reference sequence). Trimming at V came to 4 bases and at J to 7 bases, leaving 7 bases not matched to a gene. CDR3 in amino acids: CASSLTGAGQPQHF. The CDR3 DNA reads TGTGCCAGCAGCCTCACAGGGGCGGGGCAGCCCCAGCATTTT.

This clone was seen only a few times. V usage is TRBV6-5 and J usage is TRBJ2-7; a possible D gene is TRBD1 (6 bases). From germline, CDR1 is MNHEY and CDR2 SVGAGI. The CDR3 covers 15 residues. V was clipped by 6 bases and J by 4 bases, with 19 bases between them. The DNA of the CDR3 is TGTGCCAGCAGCTTTCCAGGGGCCACCGCTTACGAGCAGTACTTC. Its translation: CASSFPGATAYEQYF.

V usage is TRBV7-2 and J usage is TRBJ2-1, with D possibly matching TRBD1 (6 bases). Per germline, CDR1 SGHTA and CDR2 FQGNSA. CDR3 length: 15 amino acids. V was trimmed by 1 base and J by 2 bases, leaving 9 bases between them. The CDR3 bases are TGTGCCAGCAGCTTAGATGGACAGACCTACAATGAGCAGTTCTTC. Its translation: CASSLDGQTYNEQFF.

This sequence joins TRBV18 and TRBJ2-7; possibly TRBD2 for D (5 bases). Trimming left V 2 bases short and J 2 bases short, with 7 bases between. This CDR3 comprises 13 residues. CDR1 KGHSH and CDR2 LQKENI come from the germline V gene. This CDR3 is CASSPAGTYEQYF. The CDR3 DNA reads as TGTGCCAGCTCACCAGCCGGGACCTACGAGCAGTACTTC.

In nucleotides, the CDR3 is TGTGCCAGTAGTTCTGGCGGGGCGAACACTGAAGCTTTCTTT. Its translation is CASSSGGANTEAFF. The chain has TRBV19 and TRBJ1-1, with D perhaps TRBD1 (5 bases). The CDR3 is made up of 14 amino acids. Looked up from germline, CDR1 is LNHDA and CDR2 is SQIVND (reference sequence). Trimming stripped 5 bases from V and 1 base from J, with 11 bases between. Using reference TRBV19 and TRBJ1-1 for the parts outside the CDR3, the full variable domain is DGGITQSPKYLFRKEGQNVTLSCEQNLNHDAMYWYRQDPGQGLRLIYYSQIVNDFQKGDIAEGYSVSREKKESFPLTVTSAQKNPTAFYLCASSSGGANTEAFFGQGTRLTVV.

This rearrangement joins TRBV28 to TRBJ2-2; D perhaps matches TRBD1 (7 bases). CDR1 is MDHEN and CDR2 is SYDVKM in the germline V gene. The CDR3 loop spans 15 amino acids. V was pared by 6 bases and J by 7 bases, with 18 bases between. In DNA, the CDR3 is TGTGCCAGCAGCCGGCAGGGGGGCCTGGGCGGGGAGCTGTTTTTT. Translation: CASSRQGGLGGELFF.

Note on this clone: The junction shows a germline mismatch at one end, possibly a read error. J is TRBJ2-3 and V is TRBV7-7, with TRBD1 matching 7 bases. Germline CDR1 and CDR2: SSHAT and FNYEAQ (reference sequence). The CDR3 contains 14 residues. The CDR3 region has the DNA TGTGCTAGCAGCCTGGGACAGTACACAGATACGCAGTATTTT. It yields the protein CASSLGQYTDTQYF.

In its sample, this clone was seen once. The CDR3 sequence: CASSQSGGGGTEAFF. DNA for the CDR3: TGCGCCAGCAGCCAAAGCGGGGGGGGCGGCACTGAAGCTTTCTTT. V is TRBV4-1 and J is TRBJ1-1, with TRBD1 as a possible D gene (6 bases). Germline V lookup: CDR1 MGHRA, CDR2 YSYEKL. The CDR3 runs 15 residues. The V end was cut by 2 bases, the J end by 4 bases, with 14 bases between.

The chain employs TRBV11-2 and TRBJ1-5, with 7 positions matching TRBD1. Germline lookup yields CDR1 SGHAT and CDR2 FQNNGV. V lost 5 bases, J lost 5 bases, and 9 bases stayed unmatched. This CDR3 contains 15 residues. CDR3 region: CASSKEGALYQPQHF. CDR3 DNA sequence: TGTGCCAGCAGCAAAGAGGGGGCGTTATATCAGCCCCAGCATTTT.

V and J are TRBV7-6 and TRBJ2-5; a weak D match, TRBD1 (6 bases). V was pared by 7 bases and J by 2 bases, with 11 bases between. This CDR3 comprises 13 residues. Germline assignment: CDR1 SGHVS and CDR2 FNYEAQ. CDR3 loop: CASNRQAQETQYF. The DNA for the CDR3 is TGTGCCAGCAACAGACAGGCTCAAGAGACCCAGTACTTC.

This clone was picked up one time. The chain couples TRBV3-1 (or the pseudogene TRBV3-2) to TRBJ2-1, with 12 bases lining up with TRBD2. V was clipped by 1 base and J by 6 bases; unmatched bases: 1. Looked up from germline, CDR1 is LGHDT and CDR2 is YNNKEL (reference sequence). The CDR3 covers 15 residues. The CDR3 here is CASSQGTSGVNEQFF. The CDR3 DNA reads as TGTGCCAGCAGCCAAGGGACTAGCGGGGTCAATGAGCAGTTCTTC.

The J gene is TRBJ2-7, the V gene TRBV12-3 or TRBV12-4; TRBD2 is a possible D gene (5 bases). The CDR3 spans 12 residues. The V end lost 2 bases, the J end lost 7 bases, and 9 bases lay between the germline ends. CDR3 in amino acids: CASSLLAEEQYF. The CDR3 DNA sequence: TGTGCCAGCAGTTTACTAGCAGAAGAGCAGTACTTC.

The rearrangement joins TRBV19 to TRBJ2-2; 10 bases map to TRBD1. Losses at the gene ends were 7 bases for V and 6 bases for J; bases not matched to a gene: 2. The CDR3 is 13 residues long. Germline V gene sequence: CDR1 LNHDA, CDR2 SQIVND (reference sequence). The CDR3 DNA is TGTGCCAGTAAAGGACAGGGGGCCGGGGAGCTGTTTTTT. As protein: CASKGQGAGELFF.

V and J are TRBV19 and TRBJ2-1; possibly TRBD2 for D (5 bases). The length of the CDR3 is 16 residues. V was trimmed by 3 bases and J by 2 bases, leaving 14 bases between them. Germline V gene sequence: CDR1 LNHDA, CDR2 SQIVND (reference sequence). The CDR3, as DNA: TGTGCCAGTAGTATGTTGGTCGGAGGAGCCTACAATGAGCAGTTCTTC. It is translated as CASSMLVGGAYNEQFF.

The rearrangement uses TRBV9 and TRBJ2-3, with D possibly matching TRBD2 (6 bases). The CDR3 totals 16 residues. V lost 3 bases to trimming and J lost 5 bases, with 19 bases between them. Germline CDR1 is SGDLS and CDR2 is YYNGEE. The CDR3, as DNA: TGTGCCAGCAGCGGCTTACCGGGACTCCTCCGAGATACGCAGTATTTT. The encoded protein is CASSGLPGLLRDTQYF.

The chain joins TRBV2 to TRBJ2-3; D unclear. There are 14 residues in the CDR3. Germline loops: CDR1 SNHLY, CDR2 FYNNEI. V lost 2 bases and J 1 base, leaving 7 bases between the germline ends. CDR3 loop: CASSEWAGTDTQYF. As DNA, the CDR3 is TGTGCCAGCAGTGAATGGGCAGGCACAGATACGCAGTATTTT. The entire variable domain, with the rest obtained from reference TRBV2 and TRBJ2-3, is as follows: EPEVTQTPSHQVTQMGQEVILRCVPISNHLYFYWYRQILGQKVEFLVSFYNNEISEKSEIFDDQFSVERPDGSNFTLKIRSTKLEDSAMYFCASSEWAGTDTQYFGPGTRLTVL.

V and J are TRBV27 and TRBJ2-1; maybe TRBD1 (6 bases). There are 12 residues in the CDR3. CDR1 is MNHEY and CDR2 is SMNVEV in the germline V gene (reference sequence). V was shortened by 9 bases and J by 6 bases, with 12 bases between the two germline ends. The CDR3 region has the DNA TGTGCCAGTCTGGACAGACTCAATGAGCAGTTCTTC. Amino acid sequence: CASLDRLNEQFF.

A single count supports this clone. The chain recombines TRBV19 with TRBJ1-1; D is possibly TRBD1 (5 bases). The CDR3 extends over 14 amino acids. Trimming cost V 7 bases and J 4 bases, with 16 bases left between them. The germline CDR1 and CDR2 sequences are LNHDA and SQIVND (reference sequence). Here the CDR3 reads CASTLGGGSTEAFF. CDR3 nucleotide sequence: TGTGCCAGTACCTTGGGGGGAGGGAGCACTGAAGCTTTCTTT.

The chain is built from TRBV5-6 and TRBJ1-3; D ambiguous. Trimming removed 4 bases at V and 5 bases at J, with 22 bases between. Germline CDR1 SGHDT, CDR2 YYEEEE. The CDR3 has 17 residues. The CDR3 DNA reads TGTGCCAGCAGCCCCGTAGCCCCAAACGGCGTCAGAAACACCATATATTTT. It yields the protein CASSPVAPNGVRNTIYF.

This chain connects TRBV19 to TRBJ1-6, with D uncertain. V was cut by 6 bases and J by 7 bases, with 7 bases left in between. The germline V gene encodes CDR1 LNHDA and CDR2 SQIVND (reference sequence). This CDR3 has 12 residues. CDR3: CASRIQNSPLHF. The CDR3 DNA sequence: TGTGCCAGTAGGATTCAGAATTCACCCCTCCACTTT.

The chain carries TRBV10-3 and TRBJ1-4; TRBD1 aligns across 7 bases. The CDR3 sequence is 14 residues long. Germline values: CDR1 ENHRY, CDR2 SYGVKD. V gave up 5 bases and J gave up 4 bases; unmatched junction bases: 4. The CDR3 DNA reads TGTGCCATCAGTCGGGACAGTTTTAATGAAAAACTGTTTTTT. Translated, it gives CAISRDSFNEKLFF.

This clone was recorded only once. The V call is TRBV4-1, the J call TRBJ2-1, with 8 bases identical to TRBD1. Trimming at V came to 1 base and at J to 7 bases, leaving 9 bases not matched to a gene. CDR3 length equals 16 residues. Germline V gives CDR1 MGHRA, CDR2 YSYEKL. The CDR3 sequence: CASSQGTGIRRNEQFF. CDR3 in DNA: TGCGCCAGCAGCCAAGGGACAGGGATAAGAAGAAATGAGCAGTTCTTC.

This sequence joins TRBV7-2 and TRBJ1-1; D is perhaps TRBD1 (5 bases). V was pared by 5 bases and J by 5 bases, with 15 bases between. The CDR3 contains 14 residues. CDR1 and CDR2 from the germline V gene are SGHTA and FQGNSA. The CDR3, as DNA: TGTGCCAGCAGCCCCGACCCGGGGGGGACTGAAGCTTTCTTT. Protein: CASSPDPGGTEAFF.

This rearrangement joins TRBV25-1 to TRBJ1-3; 11 bases are a match to TRBD1. CDR1 MGHDK and CDR2 SYGVNS come from the germline V gene. CDR3 length: 17 amino acids. V trimming: 5 bases; J trimming: 2 bases; junction bases outside the gene matches: 8. The CDR3 loop is CASSPLGTGGPGNTIYF. The CDR3, as DNA: TGTGCCAGCAGTCCGCTTGGGACAGGGGGACCTGGAAACACCATATATTTT.